This TCR beta chain was identified during a study of B cell selection in AIRE deficiency. Between the trimmed V and J ends, which lost 4 bases and 3 bases, there was a span of 16 bases. CDR1 is SGHAT and CDR2 is FQNNGV in the germline V gene. The CDR3 has 15 amino acids. Sorted regulatory T cells were CD4-positive, CD25-high and CD127-low or negative. This clone was seen just once. Its antigen is not identified. Findings of the study overall: About a third of healthy-shared Treg TCRbeta sequences appeared in patient Tconv cells.

Original methodology: Pooled Tregs gave some 61,000 patient and some 93,000 donor TCRbeta sequences. Sequencing was performed with immunoSEQ multiplex PCR; in TCRdb, only in-frame clones are kept and a portion is missing. The V and J calls and clone size were taken over from that table, and D and trimming were inferred from the DNA. The sample consists of roughly 22,000 clones, about 94% of them appearing once. The source material was Tregs sorted from PBMCs. V usage is TRBV11-2 and J usage is TRBJ2-7; perhaps TRBD2 as D (5 bases). The sequence derives from a human donor with AIRE deficiency. CDR3 DNA sequence: TGTGCCAGCAGCTCCTTCGAGGGTGTGCGCTACGAGCAGTACTTC. As protein: CASSSFEGVRYEQYF.